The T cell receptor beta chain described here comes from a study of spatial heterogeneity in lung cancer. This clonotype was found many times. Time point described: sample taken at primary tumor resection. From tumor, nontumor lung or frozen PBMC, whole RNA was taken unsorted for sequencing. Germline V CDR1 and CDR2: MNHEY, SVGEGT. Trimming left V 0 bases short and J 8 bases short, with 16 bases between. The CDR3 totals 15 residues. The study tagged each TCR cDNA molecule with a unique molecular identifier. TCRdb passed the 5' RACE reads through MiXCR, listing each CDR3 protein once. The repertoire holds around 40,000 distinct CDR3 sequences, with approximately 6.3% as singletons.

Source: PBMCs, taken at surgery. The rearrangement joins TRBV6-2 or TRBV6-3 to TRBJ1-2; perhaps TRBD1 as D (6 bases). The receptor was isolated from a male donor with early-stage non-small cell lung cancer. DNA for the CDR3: TGTGCCAGCAGTTACTCCCCGACAGGATCGGGCGGCTACACCTTC. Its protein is CASSYSPTGSGGYTF.